A single T cell receptor (beta chain) is shown here with its context. V lost 6 bases, J lost 4 bases, and 11 bases stayed unmatched. The CDR3 covers 14 residues. CDR1 is SQVTM, CDR2 ANQGSEA, per germline. These data are taken from a study of T cells after posttransplantation cyclophosphamide. Assay used: immunoSEQ multiplex PCR; TCRdb lists only in-frame clones, some missing. The data contain some 61,000 clones, around 93% of them singletons. This chain uses TRBV29-1 with TRBJ1-2, with 7 positions matching TRBD1. Sequenced input: PBMCs. The TCR was taken from a woman aged 25 to 39 in good health and a related stem cell transplant donor. CDR3 bases: TGCAGCGTCTCATCTCGGACAGGTAGCTATGGCTACACCTTC. Protein: CSVSSRTGSYGYTF.